Only a few counts were recorded for the clone carrying this T cell receptor (beta chain). TCRdb's table, derived via immunoSEQ multiplex PCR, lists solely in-frame clones and lacks some. The profile covers 50,000 to 60,000 clones, with about 70% appearing a single time and about 2.8% taken by the ten largest. This record comes from a study of T cell clones after liver transplantation. The CDR3 consists of 14 residues. The germline CDR1 and CDR2 sequences are SEHNR and FQNEAQ (reference sequence). V was shortened by 7 bases and J by 10 bases, with 21 bases between the two germline ends. The sequencing used CD4+ T cells from blood, collected at the approximately 16-month timepoint. This receptor was taken from a human patient who received a liver transplant. The graft donor may account for some of the T cells. The V and J genes are TRBV7-9 and TRBJ2-3; D might be TRBD2 (6 bases). The CDR3 is CASTSGQGLAAQYF. The CDR3 bases are TGTGCCAGCACCTCGGGGCAGGGATTAGCGGCGCAGTATTTT.